What follows are 16 T cell receptor beta chains derived from one specimen sequenced in a study of regulatory T cells in long-lasting Graves disease. Arm-PCR of CDR3 regions with iRepertoire HTBI primers generated TCR beta libraries. TCRdb fed the multiplex PCR reads into MiXCR, producing one record per CDR3 protein. The sample includes roughly 450,000 distinct CDR3 sequences, under 25% of them seen just once. Regarding time point: persistent/refractory GD, antithyroid drugs over 5 years with positive TRAb. Construction of the TCR library relied on RNA isolated from PBMCs. The source was peripheral blood mononuclear cells (PBMCs), collected when the disease was refractory, from a patient treated with antithyroid drugs. Source of these receptors: a female donor with Graves disease.

V gene TRBV10-3 combines with J gene TRBJ1-2; 10 bases align to TRBD1. Trimming removed 4 bases from V and 8 bases from J; junction bases left unmatched: 4. Germline values: CDR1 ENHRY, CDR2 SYGVKD. CDR3 size: 13 residues. In nucleotides, the CDR3 is TGTGCCATCAGTGGGGGACAGGGGAACGGCTACACCTTC. This sequence encodes CAISGGQGNGYTF.

V and J are TRBV4-1 and TRBJ1-1; D unresolved. The CDR3 is made up of 14 amino acids. V dropped 5 bases and J dropped 2 bases, with 12 bases sitting between them. Germline loops: CDR1 MGHRA, CDR2 YSYEKL. CDR3 nucleotide sequence: TGCGCCAGCAGCAGACCGGGCCAAAACACTGAAGCTTTCTTT. Amino acids: CASSRPGQNTEAFF.

This clonotype has ten or more counts. The rearrangement joins TRBV12-3 or TRBV12-4 to TRBJ2-7; no clear D. V was shortened by 3 bases and J by 7 bases, with 16 bases between the two germline ends. The CDR3 contains 14 residues. The CDR3 DNA reads TGTGCCAGCAGTTTCTTAGTGCCCGCTTTGGAGCAGTACTTC. This translates into CASSFLVPALEQYF.

The chain uses TRBV9 and TRBJ2-3; 8 bases are a match to TRBD1. This CDR3 is 16 amino acids long. Germline values: CDR1 SGDLS, CDR2 YYNGEE. Trimming at V came to 4 bases and at J to 3 bases, leaving 10 bases not matched to a gene. CDR3 bases: TGTGCCAGCAGCTTGTGGGCAGGGGGCTTTACAGATACGCAGTATTTT. The encoded protein is CASSLWAGGFTDTQYF.

This clonotype occurred a few times. The chain combines TRBV24-1 with TRBJ2-5; D possibly uses TRBD1 or TRBD2 (5 bases each). V was pared by 0 bases and J by 4 bases, with 14 bases between. CDR3 size: 16 residues. Germline V gene lookup returns CDR1 KGHDR and CDR2 SFDVKD. The CDR3 loop is CATSDLGDAKGETQYF. CDR3 coding DNA: TGTGCCACCAGTGATTTGGGGGACGCCAAGGGAGAGACCCAGTACTTC.

This clonotype was counted between two and nine times. This could be a read error, since a much larger clone is one nucleotide away. CDR3 DNA: TGTGCCAGCAGTTTCGGCAGGGTCCCAGAGACCCAGTACTTC. Protein sequence: CASSFGRVPETQYF. The rearrangement links TRBV28 to TRBJ2-5, with D possibly being TRBD1 (5 bases). This CDR3 comprises 14 residues. Germline assignment: CDR1 MDHEN and CDR2 SYDVKM. V gave up 3 bases and J gave up 4 bases, with 12 bases separating them.

The chain uses TRBV11-1 and TRBJ2-3; D not resolved. CDR1 SGHAT and CDR2 FQDESV come from the germline V gene (reference sequence). Trimming took 5 bases from V and 0 from J, leaving 6 bases between them. This CDR3 has 13 residues. The DNA of the CDR3 is TGTGCCAGCAGCGGTACCAGCACAGATACGCAGTATTTT. Translating it yields CASSGTSTDTQYF. The variable domain in full, with the rest retrieved from reference TRBV11-1 and TRBJ2-3, is EAEVAQSPRYKITEKSQAVAFWCDPISGHATLYWYRQILGQGPELLVQFQDESVVDDSQLPKDRFSAERLKGVDSTLKIQPAELGDSAMYLCASSGTSTDTQYFGPGTRLTVL.

This clonotype was counted many times. The chain uses TRBV28 and TRBJ1-2; 11 bases line up with TRBD1. The CDR3 has 13 residues. V lost 6 bases to trimming and J lost 6 bases; unmatched junction nucleotides: 3. Germline assignment: CDR1 MDHEN and CDR2 SYDVKM. CDR3 protein: CASSGTGGNGYTF. CDR3 DNA sequence: TGTGCCAGCAGCGGGACAGGGGGTAATGGCTACACCTTC.

At least ten counts were recorded for this clonotype. CDR3 protein: CATREGVPSYEQYF. CDR3 coding DNA: TGTGCCACCCGAGAGGGGGTCCCCTCCTACGAGCAGTACTTC. The chain is built from TRBV10-3 and TRBJ2-7; a weak D match, TRBD1 (6 bases). V dropped 10 bases and J dropped 0 bases, with 16 bases sitting between them. There are 14 residues in the CDR3. Germline CDR1 ENHRY, CDR2 SYGVKD.

This clonotype was found many times. V usage is TRBV12-3 or TRBV12-4 and J usage is TRBJ1-2; D uncertain. CDR3 length: 10 amino acids. V was pared by 6 bases and J by 4 bases, with 3 bases between. CDR3 in amino acids: CASRGYGYTF. The CDR3, as DNA: TGTGCCAGCAGGGGCTATGGCTACACCTTC.

This clonotype was counted at least ten times. The V call is TRBV28, the J call TRBJ1-1; D remains unclear. Trimming took 3 bases from V and 4 from J, leaving 6 bases between them. CDR1 MDHEN and CDR2 SYDVKM come from the germline V gene. The CDR3 loop spans 12 amino acids. DNA of the CDR3: TGTGCCAGCAGTTTGAGGGTCACTGAAGCTTTCTTT. It yields the protein CASSLRVTEAFF.

In this sample, this clonotype turned up many times. V and J are TRBV7-3 and TRBJ2-7; perhaps TRBD1 as D (5 bases). V shed 1 base and J shed 6 bases, with 10 bases lying between them. The germline gives CDR1 SGHTA, CDR2 FQGTGA. This CDR3 contains 13 residues. DNA of the CDR3: TGTGCCAGCAGCTTAATAGGGGCTGGCGAGCAGTACTTC. Amino acids: CASSLIGAGEQYF.

This clonotype was seen more than once but under ten times. This chain joins TRBV24-1 and TRBJ2-5; perhaps TRBD1 as D (5 bases). The V end was cut by 6 bases, the J end by 9 bases, with 10 bases between. CDR1 and CDR2 from the germline V gene are KGHDR and SFDVKD. The CDR3 totals 11 residues. The CDR3 nucleotides are TGTGCCACCAGTTTTTTAGGGGCCCAGTACTTC. This gives the protein CATSFLGAQYF.

Ten or more counts support this clonotype. The chain couples TRBV20-1 to TRBJ1-2; possible D gene TRBD1, 5 bases. The CDR3 sequence is 15 residues long. Germline CDR1 reads DFQATT; CDR2 reads SNEGSKA (reference sequence). The germline V and J ends were trimmed by 4 bases and 4 bases, with 19 bases remaining between them. The CDR3 DNA sequence: TGCAGTGCTAAGCCCGGGTGGGGGTACCCCTATGGCTACACCTTC. As protein: CSAKPGWGYPYGYTF.

This clonotype has just a few counts. V gene TRBV29-1 combines with J gene TRBJ2-5; unclear D gene. Germline CDR1 reads SQVTM; CDR2 reads ANQGSEA. There are 10 residues in the CDR3. V was clipped by 2 bases and J by 5 bases, with 3 bases between them. The CDR3 loop reads CSVERETQYF. The CDR3 region has the DNA TGCAGCGTTGAAAGGGAGACCCAGTACTTC.

The genes are TRBV30 and TRBJ2-1; D gene ambiguous. CDR3 length: 11 amino acids. V was pared by 4 bases and J by 5 bases, with 6 bases between. Per germline, CDR1 GTSNPN and CDR2 SVGIG (reference sequence). CDR3 DNA: TGTGCCTGGACCCAGAACAATGAGCAGTTCTTC. Amino acids: CAWTQNNEQFF.